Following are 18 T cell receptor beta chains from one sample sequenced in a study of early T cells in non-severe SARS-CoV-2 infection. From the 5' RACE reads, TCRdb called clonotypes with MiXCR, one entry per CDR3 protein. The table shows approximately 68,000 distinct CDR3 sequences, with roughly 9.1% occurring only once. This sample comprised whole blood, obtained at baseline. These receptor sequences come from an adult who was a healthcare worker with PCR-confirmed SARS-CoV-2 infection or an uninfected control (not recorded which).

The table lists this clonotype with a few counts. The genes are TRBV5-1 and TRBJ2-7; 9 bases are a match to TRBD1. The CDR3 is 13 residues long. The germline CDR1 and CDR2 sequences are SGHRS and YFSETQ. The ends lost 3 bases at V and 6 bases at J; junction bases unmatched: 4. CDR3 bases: TGCGCCAGCAGCTCTTGGACAGGGGTCGAGCAGTACTTC. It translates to CASSSWTGVEQYF.

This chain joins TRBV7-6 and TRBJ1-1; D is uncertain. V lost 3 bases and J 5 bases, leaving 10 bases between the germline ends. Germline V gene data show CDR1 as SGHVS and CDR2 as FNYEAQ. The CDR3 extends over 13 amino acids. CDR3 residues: CASSLNPYTEAFF. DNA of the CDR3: TGTGCCAGCAGCTTGAATCCTTATACTGAAGCTTTCTTT. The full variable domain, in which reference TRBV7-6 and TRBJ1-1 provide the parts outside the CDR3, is GAGVSQSPRYKVTKRGQDVALRCDPISGHVSLYWYRQALGQGPEFLTYFNYEAQQDKSGLPNDRFSAERPEGSISTLTIQRTEQRDSAMYRCASSLNPYTEAFFGQGTRLTVV.

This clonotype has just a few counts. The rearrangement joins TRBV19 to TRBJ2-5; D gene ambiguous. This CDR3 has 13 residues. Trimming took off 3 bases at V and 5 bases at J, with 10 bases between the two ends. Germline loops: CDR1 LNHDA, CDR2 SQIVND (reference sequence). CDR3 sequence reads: CASSMRQVETQYF. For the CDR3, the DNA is TGTGCCAGTAGTATGCGTCAGGTGGAGACCCAGTACTTC.

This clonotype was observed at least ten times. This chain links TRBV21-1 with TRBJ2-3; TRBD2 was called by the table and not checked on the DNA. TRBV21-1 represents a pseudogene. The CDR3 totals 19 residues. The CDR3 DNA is TGTGCCAGCAGCCACCGGGACTCCCTTCTAACCTATTTCACAGATACGCAGTATTTT. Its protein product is CASSHRDSLLTYFTDTQYF.

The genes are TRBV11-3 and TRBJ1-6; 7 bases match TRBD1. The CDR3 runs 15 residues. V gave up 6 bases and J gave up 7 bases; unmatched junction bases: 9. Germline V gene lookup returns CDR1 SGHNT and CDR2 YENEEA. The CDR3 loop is CASSSAGTDNSPLHF. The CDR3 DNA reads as TGTGCCAGCAGTTCAGCCGGGACAGACAATTCACCCCTCCACTTT.

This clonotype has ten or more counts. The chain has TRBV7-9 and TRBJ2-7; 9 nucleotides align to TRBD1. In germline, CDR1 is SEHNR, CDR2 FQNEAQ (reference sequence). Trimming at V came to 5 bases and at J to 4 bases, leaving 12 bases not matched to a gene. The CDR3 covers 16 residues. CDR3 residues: CASSRRGGTGPYEQYF. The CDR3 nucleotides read TGTGCCAGCAGCAGGAGAGGCGGGACAGGGCCTTACGAGCAGTACTTC.

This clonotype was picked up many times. CDR3 sequence: CASSSETQGGSQPQHF. The CDR3 coding sequence is TGTGCCAGCAGTTCCGAGACACAGGGAGGGAGTCAGCCCCAGCATTTT. V is TRBV12-3 or TRBV12-4 and J is TRBJ1-5; TRBD1 is a possible D gene (6 bases). The CDR3 loop spans 16 amino acids. V was cut by 4 bases and J by 6 bases, with 19 bases left in between.

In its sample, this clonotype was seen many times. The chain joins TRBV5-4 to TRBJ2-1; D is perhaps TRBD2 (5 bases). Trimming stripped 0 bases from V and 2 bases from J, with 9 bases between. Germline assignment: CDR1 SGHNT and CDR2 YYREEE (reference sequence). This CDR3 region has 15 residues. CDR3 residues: CASSLVGATYNEQFF. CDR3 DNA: TGTGCCAGCAGCTTGGTGGGAGCTACCTACAATGAGCAGTTCTTC.

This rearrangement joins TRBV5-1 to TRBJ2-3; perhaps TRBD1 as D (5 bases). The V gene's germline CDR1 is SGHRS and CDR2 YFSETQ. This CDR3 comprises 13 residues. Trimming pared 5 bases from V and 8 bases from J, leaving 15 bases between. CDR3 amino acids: CASRGESPATQYF. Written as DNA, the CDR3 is TGCGCCAGCAGAGGGGAATCGCCAGCTACGCAGTATTTT.

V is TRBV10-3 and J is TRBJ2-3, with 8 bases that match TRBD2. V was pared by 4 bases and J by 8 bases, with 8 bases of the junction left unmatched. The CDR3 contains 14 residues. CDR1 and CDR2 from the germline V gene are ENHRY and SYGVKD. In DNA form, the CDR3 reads TGTGCCATCAGTGGAGCGACCAGCGGGGGTACGCAGTATTTT. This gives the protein CAISGATSGGTQYF.

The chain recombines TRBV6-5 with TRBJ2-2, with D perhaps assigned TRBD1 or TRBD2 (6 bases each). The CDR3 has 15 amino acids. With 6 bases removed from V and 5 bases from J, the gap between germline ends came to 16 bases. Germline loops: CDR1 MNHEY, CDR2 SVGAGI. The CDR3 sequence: CASSLTGTETGELFF. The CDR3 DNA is TGTGCCAGCAGCCTCACAGGGACTGAAACCGGGGAGCTGTTTTTT.

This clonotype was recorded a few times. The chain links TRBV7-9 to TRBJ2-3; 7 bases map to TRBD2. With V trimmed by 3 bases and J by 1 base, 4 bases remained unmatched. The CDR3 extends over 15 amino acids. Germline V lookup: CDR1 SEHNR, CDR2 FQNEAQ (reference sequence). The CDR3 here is CASSLPLAGTDTQYF. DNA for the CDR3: TGTGCCAGCAGCTTGCCCCTAGCGGGCACAGATACGCAGTATTTT.

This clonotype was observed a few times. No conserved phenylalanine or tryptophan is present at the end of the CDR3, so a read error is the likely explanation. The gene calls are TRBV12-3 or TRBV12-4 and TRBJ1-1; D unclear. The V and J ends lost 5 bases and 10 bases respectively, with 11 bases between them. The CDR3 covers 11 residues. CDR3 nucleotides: TGTGCCAGCAGTAAATCCGCAGGAGCTTTCCTT. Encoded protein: CASSKSAGAFL.

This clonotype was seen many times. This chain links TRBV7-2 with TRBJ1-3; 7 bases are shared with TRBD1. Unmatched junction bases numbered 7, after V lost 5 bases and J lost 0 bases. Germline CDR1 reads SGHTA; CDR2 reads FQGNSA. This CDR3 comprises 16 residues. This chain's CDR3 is CASSPGGALSGNTIYF. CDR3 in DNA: TGTGCCAGCAGCCCAGGGGGTGCTCTCTCTGGAAACACCATATATTTT.

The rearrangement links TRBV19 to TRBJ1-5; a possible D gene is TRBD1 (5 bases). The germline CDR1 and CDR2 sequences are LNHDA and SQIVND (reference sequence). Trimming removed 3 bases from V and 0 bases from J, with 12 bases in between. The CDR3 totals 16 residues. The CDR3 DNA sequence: TGTGCCAGTAGTATCCTTGGGGGGGATAGCAATCAGCCCCAGCATTTT. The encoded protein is CASSILGGDSNQPQHF. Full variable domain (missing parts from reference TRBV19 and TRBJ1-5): DGGITQSPKYLFRKEGQNVTLSCEQNLNHDAMYWYRQDPGQGLRLIYYSQIVNDFQKGDIAEGYSVSREKKESFPLTVTSAQKNPTAFYLCASSILGGDSNQPQHFGDGTRLSIL.

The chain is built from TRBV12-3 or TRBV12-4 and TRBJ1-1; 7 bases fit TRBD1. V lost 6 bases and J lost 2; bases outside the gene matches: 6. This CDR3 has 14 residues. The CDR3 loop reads CASRRDRKNTEAFF. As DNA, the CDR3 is TGTGCCAGCAGACGGGACAGAAAAAACACTGAAGCTTTCTTT.

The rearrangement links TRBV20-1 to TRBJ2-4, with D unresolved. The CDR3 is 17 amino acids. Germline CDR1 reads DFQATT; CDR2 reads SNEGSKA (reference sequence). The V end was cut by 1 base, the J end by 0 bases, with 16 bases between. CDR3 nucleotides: TGCAGTGCTAGAGCCCGAGGAACGTCACTAGCCAAAAACATTCAGTACTTC. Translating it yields CSARARGTSLAKNIQYF.

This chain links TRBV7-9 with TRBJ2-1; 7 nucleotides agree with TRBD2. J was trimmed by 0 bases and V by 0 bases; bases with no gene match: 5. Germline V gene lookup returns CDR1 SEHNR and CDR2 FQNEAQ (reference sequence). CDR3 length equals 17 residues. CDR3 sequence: CASSLAVGGNSYNEQFF. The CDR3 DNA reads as TGTGCCAGCAGCTTAGCGGTCGGGGGGAACTCCTACAATGAGCAGTTCTTC.